The T cell receptor (beta chain) described here comes from a study of cytomegalovirus exposure and HLA in healthy donors. Overall study results and limits: The study listed 150 to 200 cytomegalovirus-associated TCR beta chains.

As concerns this clone: Its antigen is still unknown. One end of the junction is discordant with germline, which a read error may explain.

The CDR3 has 14 amino acids. Germline lookup yields CDR1 MGHDK and CDR2 SYGVNS. Some clones are missing from TCRdb's copy, which holds only in-frame ones; the method was immunoSEQ multiplex PCR. The data contain some 260,000 clones, more than 85% of them singletons. The receptor comes from a man between 18 and 35 years old in good health and CMV-seropositive. Source material: PBMCs. The chain joins TRBV25-1 to TRBJ1-1; D unclear. As DNA, the CDR3 is TGTGCCAGCAGTGAATCGCTAGCCTCCTGGAAGTTGATCTTT. Encoded protein: CASSESLASWKLIF.